The rows below give T cell receptor beta chains drawn from one sample of a study of cytotoxic CD8 clonotypes in ibrutinib-treated CLL. The table came from immunoSEQ multiplex PCR; TCRdb's copy has only in-frame clones and leaves some out. The profile covers approximately 84,000 clones, with 70% to 80% appearing a single time and 4% to 5.5% taken by the ten largest. The sample consisted of PBMCs, taken after 12 months of ibrutinib treatment. These receptors all come from a human donor with chronic lymphocytic leukemia. The CDR3 runs from the conserved cysteine through the conserved F or W. A D gene is named only where the DNA matches it firmly. A clone size is listed for some rows: how often the clone was seen (once, few, many), or a class if it is expanded.

>TRBJ2-3|few|.|TRBV5-5
CASSLWGGTSTDTQYF
TGTGCCAGCAGCTTGTGGGGCGGGACGAGCACAGATACGCAGTATTTT
>TRBJ2-7|.|TRBD1|TRBV19
CASSINRGPYEQYF
TGTGCCAGTAGTATCAACAGGGGGCCCTACGAGCAGTACTTC
>TRBJ2-3|.|TRBD2|TRBV6-1
CASSAPIAGGSQADTQYF
TGTGCCAGCAGTGCCCCCATAGCGGGGGGCTCACAAGCGGATACGCAGTATTTT
>TRBJ2-4|.|TRBD2|TRBV7-2
CASSFAGEDIQYF
TGTGCCAGCAGCTTTGCGGGGGAGGACATTCAGTACTTC
>TRBJ2-4|.|.|TRBV9
CASSPNPGAGRDIQYF
TGTGCCAGCAGCCCCAACCCCGGGGCAGGGCGTGACATTCAGTACTTC
>TRBJ2-1|.|.|TRBV21-1
CASSQGLAGVGNEQFF
TGTGCCAGCAGCCAAGGACTAGCGGGAGTGGGTAATGAGCAGTTCTTC
>TRBJ1-4|.|TRBD1|TRBV5-1
CASSSTGQANGEKLFF
TGCGCCAGCAGCTCGACGGGACAGGCGAACGGAGAAAAACTGTTTTTT
>TRBJ2-1|.|.|TRBV19
CASTQDGYNEQFF
TGTGCCAGTACCCAGGACGGATACAATGAGCAGTTCTTC
>TRBJ1-1|.|.|TRBV11-2
CASSFPGPGEAFF
TGTGCCAGCAGCTTCCCAGGACCGGGTGAAGCTTTCTTT
>TRBJ2-3|.|.|TRBV7-2
CASSSTRGVDTQYF
TGTGCCAGCAGCTCTACTAGGGGTGTAGATACGCAGTATTTT
>TRBJ1-4|few|.|TRBV7-9
CASSLARGPELFF
TGTGCCAGCAGCTTAGCGCGGGGGCCGGAACTGTTTTTT
>TRBJ2-7|.|.|TRBV5-1
CASSLGPALPRPGTASSYEQYF
TGCGCCAGCAGCTTGGGGCCTGCTCTCCCCAGGCCCGGGACCGCCTCCTCCTACGAGCAGTACTTC
>TRBJ1-6|.|.|TRBV28
CASSLVDRTNSPLHF
TGTGCCAGCAGCTTGGTAGACAGGACCAATTCACCCCTCCACTTT
>TRBJ1-5|.|.|TRBV19
CASRGSNNQPQHF
TGTGCCAGTAGGGGGAGCAACAATCAGCCCCAGCATTTT
>TRBJ1-1|.|.|TRBV7-9
CASSLVSGHTEAFF
TGTGCCAGCAGCTTAGTCAGCGGACACACTGAAGCTTTCTTT
>TRBJ1-2|.|.|TRBV2
CASTPRGGYTF
TGTGCCAGCACCCCCAGGGGCGGCTACACCTTC
>TRBJ2-7|.|.|TRBV6-4
CASSDFLYRTLSYEQYF
TGTGCCAGCAGTGACTTCCTCTACAGGACCCTCTCCTACGAGCAGTACTTC
>TRBJ2-2|.|TRBD2|TRBV25-1
CASSESGGTGELFF
TGTGCCAGCAGTGAATCGGGGGGCACCGGGGAGCTGTTTTTT
>TRBJ2-7|.|TRBD1|TRBV7-2
CASSFGGTGVAYEQYF
TGTGCCAGCAGCTTTGGGGGGACAGGGGTGGCCTACGAGCAGTACTTC
>TRBJ1-6|.|.|TRBV6-5
CASRRTDNSPLHF
TGTGCCAGCAGGCGGACAGATAATTCACCCCTCCACTTT
>TRBJ1-2|.|TRBD1|TRBV6-6
CASRLWDSYYGYTF
TGTGCCAGCAGGCTATGGGACAGCTACTATGGCTACACCTTC
>TRBJ2-1|.|TRBD2|TRBV5-1
CASSLGALFASGRGYNEQFF
TGCGCCAGCAGCTTGGGAGCCCTTTTTGCTAGCGGGAGAGGCTACAATGAGCAGTTCTTC
>TRBJ1-2|.|TRBD1|TRBV27
CASSPGQGRNYGYTF
TGTGCCAGCAGTCCGGGACAGGGGCGAAACTATGGCTACACCTTC
>TRBJ2-7|.|.|TRBV7-3
CASSREPGVGYEQYF
TGTGCCAGCAGCCGTGAGCCAGGGGTGGGCTACGAGCAGTACTTC
>TRBJ1-2|.|.|TRBV6-5
CASSRSVTAHYGYTF
TGTGCCAGCAGTAGGTCCGTGACGGCCCACTATGGCTACACCTTC
>TRBJ1-2|few|.|TRBV7-9
CASRPTVGGRGYTF
TGTGCCAGCAGACCAACGGTGGGGGGGAGAGGCTACACCTTC
>TRBJ2-3|.|TRBD2|TRBV5-4
CASSLGGVWDTQYF
TGTGCCAGCAGCCTCGGGGGGGTGTGGGATACGCAGTATTTT
>TRBJ1-2|.|TRBD1|TRBV27
CAIRQGAGGYTF
TGTGCCATACGGCAGGGGGCTGGGGGCTACACCTTC
>TRBJ2-7|.|.|TRBV4-2
CASSQVRSRGGEQYF
TGTGCCAGCAGCCAAGTTCGCTCCAGGGGTGGAGAGCAGTACTTC